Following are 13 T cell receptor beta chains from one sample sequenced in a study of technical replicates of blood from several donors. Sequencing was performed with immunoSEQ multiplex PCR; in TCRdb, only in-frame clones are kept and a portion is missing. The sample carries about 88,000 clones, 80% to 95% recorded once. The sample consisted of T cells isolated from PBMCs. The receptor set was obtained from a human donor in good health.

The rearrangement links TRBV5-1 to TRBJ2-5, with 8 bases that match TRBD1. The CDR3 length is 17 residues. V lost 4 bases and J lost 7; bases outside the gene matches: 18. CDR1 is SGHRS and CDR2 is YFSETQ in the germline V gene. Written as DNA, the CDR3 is TGCGCCAGCAGCCCGGGAACGCTGACAGGGGAAGGTGGGACCCAGTACTTC. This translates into CASSPGTLTGEGGTQYF.

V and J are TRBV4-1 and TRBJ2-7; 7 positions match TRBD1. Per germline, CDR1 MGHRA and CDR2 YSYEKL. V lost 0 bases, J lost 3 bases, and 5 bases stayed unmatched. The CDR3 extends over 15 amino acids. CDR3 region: CASSQDGQALYEQYF. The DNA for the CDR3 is TGCGCCAGCAGCCAAGATGGACAGGCCCTCTACGAGCAGTACTTC.

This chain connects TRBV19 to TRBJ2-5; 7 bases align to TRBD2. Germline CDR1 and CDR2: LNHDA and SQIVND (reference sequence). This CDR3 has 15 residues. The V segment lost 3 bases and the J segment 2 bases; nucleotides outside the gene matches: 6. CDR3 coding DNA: TGTGCCAGTAGTATGGGGAGGGGACCGCAAGAGACCCAGTACTTC. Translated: CASSMGRGPQETQYF.

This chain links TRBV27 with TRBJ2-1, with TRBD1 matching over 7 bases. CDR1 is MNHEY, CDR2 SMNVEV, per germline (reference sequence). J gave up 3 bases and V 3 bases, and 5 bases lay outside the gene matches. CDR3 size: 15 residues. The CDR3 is CASSFGTESYNEQFF. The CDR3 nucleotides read TGTGCCAGCAGTTTCGGGACAGAAAGCTACAATGAGCAGTTCTTC.

The CDR3 spells CAWSFRQGQSPQHF. In DNA form, the CDR3 reads TGTGCCTGGAGCTTCCGACAGGGGCAGTCGCCCCAGCATTTT. The rearrangement uses TRBV30 and TRBJ1-5, with TRBD1 identical over 8 bases. V trimming: 3 bases; J trimming: 9 bases; junction bases outside the gene matches: 10. Germline lookup yields CDR1 GTSNPN and CDR2 SVGIG (reference sequence). CDR3 length: 14 amino acids.

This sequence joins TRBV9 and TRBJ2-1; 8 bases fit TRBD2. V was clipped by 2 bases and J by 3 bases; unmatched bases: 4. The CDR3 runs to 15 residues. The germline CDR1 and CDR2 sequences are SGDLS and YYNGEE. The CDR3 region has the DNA TGTGCCAGCAGCGTGACGGGGACTAGCTACAATGAGCAGTTCTTC. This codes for CASSVTGTSYNEQFF.

The CDR3 sequence: CASSVTGTPNTGELFF. CDR3 bases: TGCGCCAGCAGCGTCACCGGGACACCGAACACCGGGGAGCTGTTTTTT. The chain joins TRBV5-1 to TRBJ2-2, with D possibly matching TRBD1 (6 bases). V was clipped by 4 bases and J by 0 bases, with 13 bases between them. The CDR3 covers 16 residues. Germline loops: CDR1 SGHRS, CDR2 YFSETQ.

The CDR3: CASSNPETGSKGTEAFF. DNA of the CDR3: TGCGCCAGCAGTAATCCCGAGACAGGGTCGAAGGGCACTGAAGCTTTCTTT. V usage is TRBV5-1 and J usage is TRBJ1-1; 7 bases align to TRBD1. The germline V gene encodes CDR1 SGHRS and CDR2 YFSETQ. The CDR3 sequence is 17 residues long. V trimming: 5 bases; J trimming: 4 bases; junction bases outside the gene matches: 17.

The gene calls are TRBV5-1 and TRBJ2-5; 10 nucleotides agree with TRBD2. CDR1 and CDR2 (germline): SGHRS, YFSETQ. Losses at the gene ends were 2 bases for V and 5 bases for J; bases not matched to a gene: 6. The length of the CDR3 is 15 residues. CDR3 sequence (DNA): TGCGCCAGCAGCTTACCGGGACTAGCGATGGAGACCCAGTACTTC. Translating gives CASSLPGLAMETQYF.

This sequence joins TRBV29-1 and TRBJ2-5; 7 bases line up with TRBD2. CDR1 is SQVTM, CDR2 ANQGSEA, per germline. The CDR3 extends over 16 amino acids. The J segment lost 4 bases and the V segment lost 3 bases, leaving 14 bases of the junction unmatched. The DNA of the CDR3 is TGCAGCGTTGATTCGACGGGGGAGGGAAGAGGAGAGACCCAGTACTTC. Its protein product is CSVDSTGEGRGETQYF.

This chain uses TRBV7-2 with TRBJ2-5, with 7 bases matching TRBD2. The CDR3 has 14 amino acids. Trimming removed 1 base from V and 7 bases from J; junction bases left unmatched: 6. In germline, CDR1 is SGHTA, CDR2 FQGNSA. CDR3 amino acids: CASSLVPGRATQYF. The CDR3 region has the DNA TGTGCCAGCAGCTTAGTTCCAGGGAGGGCGACCCAGTACTTC.

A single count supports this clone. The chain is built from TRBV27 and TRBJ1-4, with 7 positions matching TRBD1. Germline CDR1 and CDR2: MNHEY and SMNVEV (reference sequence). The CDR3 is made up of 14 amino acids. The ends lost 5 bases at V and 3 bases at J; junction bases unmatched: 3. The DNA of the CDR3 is TGTGCCAGCAGTCGACAGGGCCCTAATGAAAAACTGTTTTTT. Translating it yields CASSRQGPNEKLFF. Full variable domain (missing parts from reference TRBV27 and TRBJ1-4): EAQVTQNPRYLITVTGKKLTVTCSQNMNHEYMSWYRQDPGLGLRQIYYSMNVEVTDKGDVPEGYKVSRKEKRNFPLILESPSPNQTSLYFCASSRQGPNEKLFFGSGTQLSVL.

The DNA for the CDR3 is TGTGCCAGCAGCTCCTTCCACGAGCAGTACTTC. Translation: CASSSFHEQYF. V gene TRBV7-9 combines with J gene TRBJ2-7; unclear D gene. CDR3 size: 11 residues. The germline V and J ends were trimmed by 4 bases and 5 bases, with 6 bases remaining between them. In germline, CDR1 is SEHNR, CDR2 FQNEAQ (reference sequence).